This T cell receptor beta chain was profiled in a study of OX40 agonist ivuxolimab in advanced cancers. No patient had autoimmune disease or received systemic immunosuppression. Drawing of blood for sampling happened at baseline, at cycle 4 day 1, and at cycle 7 day 1. Germline trimming cut 2 bases from V and 1 base from J; bases unmatched to any gene: 6. Germline V gene sequence: CDR1 ENHRY, CDR2 SYGVKD. The CDR3 runs to 16 residues. Measured with immunoSEQ multiplex PCR; TCRdb has only the in-frame clones, and not every one. The table includes some 62,000 clones, around 93% detected once. This clonotype was sampled from an adult with an advanced solid tumor such as melanoma, head and neck, liver or kidney cancer. The chain links TRBV10-3 to TRBJ2-7; 9 bases align to TRBD1. The sample consisted of CD4+ or CD8+ T cells sorted from blood, taken in a trial of the OX40 agonist ivuxolimab. CDR3 residues: CAISEPDRGGSYEQYF. In nucleotides, the CDR3 is TGTGCCATCAGTGAGCCGGACAGGGGAGGTTCCTACGAGCAGTACTTC.